The clone carrying this T cell receptor (beta chain) was counted many times. Its target is not known. The V end was cut by 3 bases, the J end by 3 bases, with 14 bases between. The CDR3 has 14 amino acids. The germline CDR1 and CDR2 sequences are DFQATT and SNEGSKA (reference sequence). The data are from a study of spatial heterogeneity in lung cancer. About the research overall: The donor group consisted of 55 to 85 patients who had untreated, early-stage non-small cell lung cancer. Available PBMC from follow-up, collected a median of roughly two years after resection, underwent sequencing. Beta-chain sequences were consistently detected more often than alpha-chain sequences. Study results and limitations: Tumor TCRs that were ubiquitous and expanded showed up in blood more at resection than follow-up.

TCRdb reprocessed the 5' RACE reads via MiXCR and lists one record per CDR3 protein. Counted here are approximately 56,000 distinct CDR3 sequences, roughly 8.1% occurring once; the ten biggest clones make up approximately 40%. Described time point: blood at routine non-recurrence follow-up after resection. The authors sequenced whole RNA from tumor, nontumor lung or frozen PBMC without sorting. Sequenced here: PBMCs, sampled at follow-up. The clonotype originates from a female donor with early-stage non-small cell lung cancer. The V gene is TRBV20-1, the J gene TRBJ1-2; possibly TRBD1 for D (5 bases). CDR3 residues: CSARATTDYYGYTF. The CDR3 DNA reads as TGCAGTGCTAGGGCTACGACAGATTACTATGGCTACACCTTC.